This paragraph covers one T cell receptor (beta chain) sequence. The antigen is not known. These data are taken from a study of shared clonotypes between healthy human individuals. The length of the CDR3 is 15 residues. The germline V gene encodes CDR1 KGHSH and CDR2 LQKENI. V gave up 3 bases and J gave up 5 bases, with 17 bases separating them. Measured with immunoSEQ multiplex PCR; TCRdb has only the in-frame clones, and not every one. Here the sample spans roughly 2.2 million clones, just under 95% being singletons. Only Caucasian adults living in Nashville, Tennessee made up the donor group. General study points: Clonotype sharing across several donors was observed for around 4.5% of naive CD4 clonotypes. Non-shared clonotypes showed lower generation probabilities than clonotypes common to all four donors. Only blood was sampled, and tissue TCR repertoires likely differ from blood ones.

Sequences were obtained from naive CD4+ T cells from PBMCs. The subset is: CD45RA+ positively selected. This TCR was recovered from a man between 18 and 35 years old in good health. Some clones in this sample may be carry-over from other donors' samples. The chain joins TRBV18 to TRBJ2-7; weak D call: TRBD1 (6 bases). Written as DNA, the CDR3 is TGTGCCAGCTCACCTCAGGGGACGGCTCTTGACGAGCAGTACTTC. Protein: CASSPQGTALDEQYF.